This T cell receptor beta chain emerged from a study of cytomegalovirus exposure and HLA in healthy donors. The germline V and J ends were trimmed by 9 bases and 4 bases, with 15 bases remaining between them. Germline CDR1 LNHDA, CDR2 SQIVND (reference sequence). This CDR3 has 13 amino acids. The protocol was immunoSEQ multiplex PCR, while the TCRdb copy is restricted to in-frame clones and leaves out a portion. The table lists about 250,000 clones, roughly 87% of them singletons. V and J are TRBV19 and TRBJ1-1; D remains ambiguous. This TCR came from a man aged 18 to 29 in good health and CMV-seropositive. The sequencing input was PBMCs. Here the CDR3 DNA reads TGTGCCAGCCGAACGGGGTCACTCACTGAAGCTTTCTTT. This gives the protein CASRTGSLTEAFF.